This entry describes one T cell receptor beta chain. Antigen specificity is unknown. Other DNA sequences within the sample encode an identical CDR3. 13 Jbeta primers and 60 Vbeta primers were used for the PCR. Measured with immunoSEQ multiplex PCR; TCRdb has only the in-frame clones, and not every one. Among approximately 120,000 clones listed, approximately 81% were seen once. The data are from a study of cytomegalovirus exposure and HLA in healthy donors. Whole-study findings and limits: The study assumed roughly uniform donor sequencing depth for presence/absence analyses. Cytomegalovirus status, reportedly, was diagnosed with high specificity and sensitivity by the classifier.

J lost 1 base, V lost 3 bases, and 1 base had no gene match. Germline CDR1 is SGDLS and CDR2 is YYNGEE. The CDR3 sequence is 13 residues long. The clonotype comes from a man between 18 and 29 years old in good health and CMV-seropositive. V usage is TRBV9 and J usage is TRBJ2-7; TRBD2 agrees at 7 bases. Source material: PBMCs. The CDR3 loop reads CASSGTSSYEQYF. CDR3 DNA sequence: TGTGCCAGCAGCGGGACTAGTTCCTACGAGCAGTACTTC.